The 19 T cell receptor beta chains in this list originate from one sample, sequenced in a study of T cell responses to AZD1222 COVID-19 vaccine. The repertoire was sequenced with immunoSEQ multiplex PCR; TCRdb's copy has only in-frame clones and lacks some. In the table there are approximately 170,000 clones, more than 85% of which are singletons. Here the sequenced sample was peripheral blood, taken on day 0 of AZD1222 vaccination. These receptors came from an adult in good health.

The rearrangement links TRBV7-9 to TRBJ2-3; TRBD2 is a possible D gene (6 bases). The length of the CDR3 is 16 residues. The V gene's germline CDR1 is SEHNR and CDR2 FQNEAQ (reference sequence). Trimming cost V 5 bases and J 0 bases, with 15 bases left between them. CDR3 residues: CASSALSGTSTDTQYF. DNA of the CDR3: TGTGCCAGCAGCGCTCTGTCCGGGACTAGCACAGATACGCAGTATTTT.

The chain uses TRBV7-2 and TRBJ1-5, with D possibly being TRBD1 (6 bases). Trimming took 5 bases from V and 4 from J, leaving 12 bases between them. This CDR3 has 14 residues. From germline, CDR1 is SGHTA and CDR2 FQGNSA. The chain's CDR3 is CASSVDRVNQPQHF. The CDR3 region has the DNA TGTGCCAGCAGCGTGGACAGAGTTAATCAGCCCCAGCATTTT.

This sequence joins TRBV9 and TRBJ2-7; 8 bases map to TRBD1. CDR3 length: 16 amino acids. Losses at the gene ends were 4 bases for V and 7 bases for J; bases not matched to a gene: 16. Germline V gene sequence: CDR1 SGDLS, CDR2 YYNGEE. The DNA for the CDR3 is TGTGCCAGCAGCTCCATGTCGGGGACAGGACACATTGAGCAGTACTTC. Translated: CASSSMSGTGHIEQYF.

The rearrangement links TRBV12-3 or TRBV12-4 to TRBJ2-1, with D perhaps TRBD1 or TRBD2 (5 bases each). V was pared by 5 bases and J by 12 bases, with 11 bases between. The CDR3 consists of 11 residues. CDR3 DNA: TGTGCCAGCAGTCCCACCGGGACGCAGTTCTTC. Translating it yields CASSPTGTQFF.

This sequence joins TRBV11-3 and TRBJ2-5; D gene uncertain. From germline, CDR1 is SGHNT and CDR2 YENEEA. The ends were cut back, 5 bases at V and 1 base at J, with 5 bases in the middle. The CDR3 covers 12 residues. For the CDR3, the DNA is TGTGCCAGCAGCGCCGGCCAAGAGACCCAGTACTTC. Amino acid sequence: CASSAGQETQYF.

The rearrangement joins TRBV5-4 to TRBJ2-2, with D tentatively TRBD1 (6 bases). Germline assignment: CDR1 SGHNT and CDR2 YYREEE (reference sequence). The V end lost 3 bases, the J end lost 7 bases, and 7 bases lay between the germline ends. The CDR3 totals 12 residues. Here the CDR3 reads CASSYRDGELFF. CDR3 DNA sequence: TGTGCCAGCAGCTACAGGGACGGGGAGCTGTTTTTT. The full variable domain, its missing parts supplied by reference TRBV5-4 and TRBJ2-2, is ETGVTQSPTHLIKTRGQQVTLRCSSQSGHNTVSWYQQALGQGPQFIFQYYREEENGRGNFPPRFSGLQFPNYSSELNVNALELDDSALYLCASSYRDGELFFGEGSRLTVL.

The chain combines TRBV5-1 with TRBJ2-7; weak D call: TRBD1 (5 bases). Germline lookup yields CDR1 SGHRS and CDR2 YFSETQ. This CDR3 has 13 amino acids. The V gene lost 3 bases and the J gene lost 7 bases, with 14 bases spanning the gap. CDR3 residues: CASSWGSSVEQYF. In DNA, the CDR3 is TGCGCCAGCAGCTGGGGCTCCTCCGTAGAGCAGTACTTC.

Regarding this clone: A read error may produce the germline difference seen at one junction end. Other nucleotide sequences in the sample specify the same CDR3. The rearrangement uses TRBV5-4 and TRBJ2-3; D gene ambiguous. Per the germline V gene, CDR1 is SGHNT and CDR2 is YYREEE (reference sequence). This CDR3 has 13 residues. The CDR3 DNA reads as TGTGCCAGCAGCTTGGCCGGCACTGATACGCAGTATTTT. Translation: CASSLAGTDTQYF.

The chain is built from TRBV28 and TRBJ1-1; the D gene is possibly TRBD1 (5 bases). The CDR3 runs to 14 residues. The V gene lost 6 bases and the J gene lost 1 base, with 12 bases spanning the gap. CDR1 is MDHEN and CDR2 is SYDVKM in the germline V gene. The CDR3 is CASRFPGPNTEAFF. The CDR3 coding sequence is TGTGCCAGCAGATTTCCGGGACCGAACACTGAAGCTTTCTTT.

This clone was recorded a few times. This rearrangement joins TRBV14 to TRBJ1-4; 8 nucleotides line up with TRBD1. J lost 8 bases, V lost 5 bases, and 10 bases had no gene match. The CDR3 covers 15 residues. In germline, CDR1 is SGHDN, CDR2 FVKESK. This chain's CDR3 is CASSEGQGKWEKLFF. The DNA of the CDR3 is TGTGCCAGCAGCGAAGGACAGGGAAAATGGGAAAAACTGTTTTTT.

V gene TRBV28 combines with J gene TRBJ1-6; 7 bases line up with TRBD1. This CDR3 is built from 15 residues. Germline V gives CDR1 MDHEN, CDR2 SYDVKM. With V trimmed by 5 bases and J by 6 bases, 7 bases remained unmatched. The CDR3 coding sequence is TGTGCCAGCAGTCCCACGGGACAGTCTAATTCACCCCTCCACTTT. It specifies CASSPTGQSNSPLHF.

V gene TRBV6-4 combines with J gene TRBJ1-1, with 7 bases that match TRBD1. The ends lost 2 bases at V and 2 bases at J; junction bases unmatched: 8. CDR3 length: 16 residues. In germline, CDR1 is MRHNA, CDR2 SNTAGT. Here the CDR3 reads CASSDLTGQQNTEAFF. The CDR3 coding sequence is TGTGCCAGCAGTGACCTAACGGGACAGCAAAACACTGAAGCTTTCTTT.

CDR3 nucleotides: TGTGCCAGCTCACCACCCGGGACTAGCGGGGACAATGAGCAGTTCTTC. Translating gives CASSPPGTSGDNEQFF. The chain is built from TRBV18 and TRBJ2-1, with 13 positions matching TRBD2. V was pared by 0 bases and J by 5 bases, with 1 base of the junction left unmatched. Germline CDR1 KGHSH, CDR2 LQKENI. The length of the CDR3 is 16 residues.

CDR3 sequence (DNA): TGTGCCAGCAGACAGGGGTACGAGCAGTACTTC. Translation: CASRQGYEQYF. The V call is TRBV28, the J call TRBJ2-7; TRBD1 aligns across 7 bases. The CDR3 spans 11 residues. The germline V gene encodes CDR1 MDHEN and CDR2 SYDVKM. With V trimmed by 6 bases and J by 4 bases, 0 bases remained unmatched.

The gene calls are TRBV10-3 and TRBJ2-1; D perhaps matches TRBD2 (5 bases). The CDR3 has 14 residues. V was trimmed by 7 bases and J by 0 bases, leaving 10 bases between them. Per the germline V gene, CDR1 is ENHRY and CDR2 is SYGVKD. The CDR3 nucleotides are TGTGCCATCACTAAGCGGAACTCCTACAATGAGCAGTTCTTC. Translated, it gives CAITKRNSYNEQFF.

This chain joins TRBV5-1 and TRBJ2-2; D remains ambiguous. V shed 4 bases and J shed 3 bases, with 7 bases lying between them. This CDR3 comprises 13 residues. Germline assignment: CDR1 SGHRS and CDR2 YFSETQ. The CDR3 region has the DNA TGCGCCAGCAGCCCCGGGCACACCGGGGAGCTGTTTTTT. As protein: CASSPGHTGELFF.

In DNA, the CDR3 is TGTGCCAGCAGTTACCCCCAGGACGGGGACGGAAAACTGTTTTTT. Translation: CASSYPQDGDGKLFF. V and J are TRBV6-6 and TRBJ1-4; D is possibly TRBD1 (5 bases). Per germline, CDR1 MNHNY and CDR2 SVGAGI (reference sequence). This CDR3 is built from 15 residues. V lost 2 bases and J lost 10, with 17 bases in between.

This chain uses TRBV6-5 with TRBJ1-4; D perhaps matches TRBD1 (5 bases). Trimming removed 6 bases at V and 10 bases at J, with 21 bases between. Germline V gives CDR1 MNHEY, CDR2 SVGAGI. The CDR3 contains 15 residues. CDR3 bases: TGTGCCAGCAGGTCCGGGGCTCGACCTCACGGAAAACTGTTTTTT. This sequence encodes CASRSGARPHGKLFF.

The rearrangement uses TRBV4-3 and TRBJ1-6, with D possibly matching TRBD1 (5 bases). This CDR3 is built from 15 residues. Between the trimmed V and J ends, which lost 1 base and 5 bases, there was a span of 9 bases. Per germline, CDR1 LGHNA and CDR2 YSLEER. CDR3 amino acids: CASSQGTRDNSPLHF. CDR3 nucleotides: TGCGCCAGCAGCCAAGGGACACGGGATAATTCACCCCTCCACTTT.